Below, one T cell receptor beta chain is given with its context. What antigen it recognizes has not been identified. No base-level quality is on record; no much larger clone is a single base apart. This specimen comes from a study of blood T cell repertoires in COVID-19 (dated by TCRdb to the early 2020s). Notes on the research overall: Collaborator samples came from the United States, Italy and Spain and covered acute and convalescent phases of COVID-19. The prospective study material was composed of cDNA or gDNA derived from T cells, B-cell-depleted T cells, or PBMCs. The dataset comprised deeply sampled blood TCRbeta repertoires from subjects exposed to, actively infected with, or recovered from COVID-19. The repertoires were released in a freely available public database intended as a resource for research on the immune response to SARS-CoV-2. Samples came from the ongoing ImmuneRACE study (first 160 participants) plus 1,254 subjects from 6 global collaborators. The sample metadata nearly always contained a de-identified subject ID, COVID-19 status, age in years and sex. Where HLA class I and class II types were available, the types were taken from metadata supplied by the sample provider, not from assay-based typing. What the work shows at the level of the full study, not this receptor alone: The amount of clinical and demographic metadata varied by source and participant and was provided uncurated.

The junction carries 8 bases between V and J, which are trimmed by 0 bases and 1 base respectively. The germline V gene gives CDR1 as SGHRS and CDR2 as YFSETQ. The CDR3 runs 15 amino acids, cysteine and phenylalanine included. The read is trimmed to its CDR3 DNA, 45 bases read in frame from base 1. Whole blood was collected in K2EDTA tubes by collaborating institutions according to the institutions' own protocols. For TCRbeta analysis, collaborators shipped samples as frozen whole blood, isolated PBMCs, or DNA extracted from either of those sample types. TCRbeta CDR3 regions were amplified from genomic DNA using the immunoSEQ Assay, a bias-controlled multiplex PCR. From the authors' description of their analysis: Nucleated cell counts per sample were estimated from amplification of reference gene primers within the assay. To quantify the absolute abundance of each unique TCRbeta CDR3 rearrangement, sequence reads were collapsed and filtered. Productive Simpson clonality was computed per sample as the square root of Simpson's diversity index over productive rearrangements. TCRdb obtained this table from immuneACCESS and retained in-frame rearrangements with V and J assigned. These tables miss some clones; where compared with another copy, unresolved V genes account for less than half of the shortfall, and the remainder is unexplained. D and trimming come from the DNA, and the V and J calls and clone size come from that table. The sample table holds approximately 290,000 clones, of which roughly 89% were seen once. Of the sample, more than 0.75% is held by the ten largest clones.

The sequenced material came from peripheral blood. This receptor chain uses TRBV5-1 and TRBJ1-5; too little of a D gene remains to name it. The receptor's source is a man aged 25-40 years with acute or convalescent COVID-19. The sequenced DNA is TGCGCCAGCAGCTTGGATGGAGTAAGCAATCAGCCCCAGCATTTT. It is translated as CASSLDGVSNQPQHF. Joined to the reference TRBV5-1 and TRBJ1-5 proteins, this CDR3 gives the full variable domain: KAGVTQTPRYLIKTRGQQVTLSCSPISGHRSVSWYQQTPGQGLQFLFEYFSETQRNKGNFPGRFSGRQFSNSRSEMNVSTLELGDSALYLCASSLDGVSNQPQHFGDGTRLSIL.